This TCR beta chain came from a study of blood T cell repertoires in COVID-19. Turning to the study itself: Spain, Italy and the United States supplied samples that represented acute and convalescent COVID-19. T cells, B-cell-depleted T cells, or PBMCs supplied cDNA or gDNA.

Trimming took off 6 bases at V and 1 base at J, with 6 bases between the two ends. The germline CDR1 and CDR2 sequences are SQVTM and ANQGSEA. The CDR3 covers 11 residues. As processed by the authors: Reference gene primer amplification gave estimated nucleated cell counts. Profiled with immunoSEQ multiplex PCR; TCRdb holds only in-frame clones, not every one. D and trimming were read from the DNA, whereas the V and J calls and clone size are those reported in that table. The table includes about 230,000 clones, 75% to 85% detected once. The chain carries TRBV29-1 and TRBJ1-1; no definite D call. The sequence derives from a man aged 35-49 years who had recovered from COVID-19. The sequencing sample was made of peripheral blood. CDR3 nucleotide sequence: TGCAGCGTAACACAGAACACTGAAGCTTTCTTT. It specifies CSVTQNTEAFF.